Listed below are T cell receptor beta chains from one sample, sequenced in a study of T-cell reconstitution after alpha-beta-depleted transplantation in children. TCRdb reanalysed the PCR reads using MiXCR and keeps one entry per CDR3 protein. The sample lists about 460,000 distinct CDR3 sequences, 12% occurring once. The source was PBMCs from the stem cell graft donor, collected from the stem cell graft. These receptors all come from a human donor who donated a stem cell graft to a child with combined immunodeficiency. Each CDR3 is given with its conserved first and last residue. A D gene is named only where the DNA matches it firmly. Rows may omit the clone size; those that give it use once, few, many or a size class.

TRBJ2-1 | TRBV6-1 | few | - | CASTSTPYNEQFF | TGTGCCAGTACTAGCACCCCCTACAATGAGCAGTTCTTC
TRBJ2-2 | TRBV5-1 | many | - | CASNGGNTGELFF | TGCGCCAGCAACGGGGGGAACACCGGGGAGCTGTTTTTT
TRBJ2-6 | TRBV5-1 | many | - | CASSFTGSGANVLTF | TGCGCCAGCAGCTTTACAGGGTCCGGGGCCAACGTCCTGACTTTC
TRBJ2-5 | TRBV7-3 | - | - | CASSSGQSEETQYF | TGTGCCAGCAGCTCCGGACAGAGCGAAGAGACCCAGTACTTC
TRBJ2-7 | TRBV18 | many | TRBD1 | CASSPGQEEYF | TGTGCCAGCTCACCGGGACAGGAGGAGTACTTC
TRBJ2-3 | TRBV4-2 | - | - | CASSQVMRTDTQYF | TGTGCCAGCAGCCAAGTAATGCGCACAGATACGCAGTATTTT
TRBJ2-3 | TRBV20-1 | - | TRBD2 | CCARDVGPSGRLYTQYF | TGCTGTGCTAGGGACGTGGGCCCTAGCGGGAGGTTGTATACGCAGTATTTT
TRBJ2-2 | TRBV5-1 | - | - | CASSLIGGELFF | TGCGCCAGCAGCCTGATTGGCGGGGAGCTGTTTTTT
TRBJ1-4 | TRBV4-3 | - | TRBD1 | CASSHRQGDEKLFF | TGCGCCAGCAGCCACCGACAGGGAGATGAAAAACTGTTTTTT
TRBJ2-4 | TRBV6-2/TRBV6-3 | few | - | CASSYPFAMIGNIQYF | TGTGCCAGCAGTTATCCTTTTGCCATGATAGGAAACATTCAGTACTTC
TRBJ2-2 | TRBV29-1 | many | - | CSARTVNTGELFF | TGCAGCGCTAGGACAGTTAACACCGGGGAGCTGTTTTTT
TRBJ2-3 | TRBV4-1 | few | - | CASSQRKWTRQEDTQYF | TGCGCCAGCAGCCAAAGAAAATGGACTCGACAGGAGGATACGCAGTATTTT
TRBJ2-2 | TRBV7-3 | - | TRBD2 | CASSLRGTSGSTGELFF | TGTGCCAGCAGCTTAAGGGGGACTAGCGGGAGCACCGGGGAGCTGTTTTTT
TRBJ2-7 | TRBV6-5 | - | TRBD1 | CASSYSGQDQLYEQYF | TGTGCCAGCAGTTACTCCGGACAGGACCAACTCTACGAGCAGTACTTC
TRBJ2-1 | TRBV12-3/TRBV12-4 | many | - | CASSLSGYNEQFF | TGTGCCAGCAGTCTCTCGGGCTACAATGAGCAGTTCTTC
TRBJ2-1 | TRBV5-1 | - | TRBD2 | CASSFMGLAAPTNEQFF | TGCGCCAGCAGCTTCATGGGCCTAGCGGCCCCCACCAATGAGCAGTTCTTC
TRBJ2-1 | TRBV7-9 | many | - | CASSSSLAEQFF | TGTGCCAGCAGCTCTTCTCTAGCGGAGCAGTTCTTC
TRBJ1-4 | TRBV20-1 | many | - | CSAKGEWEKLFF | TGCAGTGCTAAGGGGGAATGGGAAAAACTGTTTTTT
TRBJ2-5 | TRBV11-3 | - | TRBD1 | CASSSGQGVRGETQYF | TGTGCCAGCAGCTCGGGACAGGGGGTCAGGGGAGAGACCCAGTACTTC
TRBJ2-1 | TRBV5-1 | many | - | CASSPGPSNEQFF | TGCGCCAGCAGCCCCGGGCCGAGCAATGAGCAGTTCTTC
TRBJ1-5 | TRBV20-1 | - | - | CSADRADSSNQPQHF | TGCAGTGCCGACCGGGCGGACAGTAGCAATCAGCCCCAGCATTTT
TRBJ2-5 | TRBV6-2/TRBV6-3 | few | - | CASKGFRQETQYF | TGTGCCAGCAAAGGTTTCCGCCAAGAGACCCAGTACTTC
TRBJ2-1 | TRBV6-5 | - | TRBD2 | CASSYELAGVGEQFF | TGTGCCAGCAGTTACGAACTAGCGGGAGTCGGTGAGCAGTTCTTC
TRBJ2-1 | TRBV30 | - | TRBD2 | CAWVLAETLSGGQFF | TGTGCCTGGGTCCTAGCGGAAACCCTATCTGGGGGGCAGTTCTTC
TRBJ2-3 | TRBV11-2 | - | TRBD1 | CASSQQSGTATDTQYF | TGTGCCAGCAGCCAACAGTCCGGGACAGCCACAGATACGCAGTATTTT
TRBJ1-5 | TRBV12-3/TRBV12-4 | few | - | CASSRDINQPQHF | TGTGCCAGCAGTAGGGACATCAATCAGCCCCAGCATTTT
TRBJ2-1 | TRBV4-3 | - | TRBD2 | CASSQDTSGSSYNEQFF | TGCGCCAGCAGCCAAGACACTAGCGGGAGCTCCTACAATGAGCAGTTCTTC
TRBJ2-1 | TRBV11-2 | many | TRBD2 | CASSSSGRLFNEQFF | TGTGCCAGCAGCTCTAGCGGGAGGTTGTTCAATGAGCAGTTCTTC